The T cell receptor beta chain described here comes from a study of T cells after yellow fever vaccination. Study outcomes and limitations: A large majority of primary-vaccination clones showed up again after the booster (approximately 95% CD4, 75% to 90% CD8).

TCRdb recomputed calls from the 5' RACE reads with MiXCR, one row per CDR3 protein. The profile shows 120,000 or so distinct CDR3 sequences, 8.9% of them singletons. J gave up 0 bases and V 5 bases, and 10 bases lay outside the gene matches. Germline CDR1 and CDR2: LNHNV and YYDKDF (reference sequence). This CDR3 is 16 amino acids long. The table lists this clonotype with many counts. Its antigen is unidentified. This sequence originates from a man aged 18-30 years who received the YFV17D yellow fever vaccine. Specimen: CD8+ T cells sorted from PBMCs, collected on the day of the yellow fever booster vaccination. The chain recombines TRBV15 with TRBJ2-7, with 7 bases identical to TRBD1. CDR3 DNA sequence: TGTGCCACCAGCCGAACCCGACAGGGCGACTCCTACGAGCAGTACTTC. The encoded protein is CATSRTRQGDSYEQYF. The whole variable domain, remainder taken from reference TRBV15 and TRBJ2-7, is DAMVIQNPRYQVTQFGKPVTLSCSQTLNHNVMYWYQQKSSQAPKLLFHYYDKDFNNEADTPDNFQSRRPNTSFCFLDIRSPGLGDTAMYLCATSRTRQGDSYEQYFGPGTRLTVT.